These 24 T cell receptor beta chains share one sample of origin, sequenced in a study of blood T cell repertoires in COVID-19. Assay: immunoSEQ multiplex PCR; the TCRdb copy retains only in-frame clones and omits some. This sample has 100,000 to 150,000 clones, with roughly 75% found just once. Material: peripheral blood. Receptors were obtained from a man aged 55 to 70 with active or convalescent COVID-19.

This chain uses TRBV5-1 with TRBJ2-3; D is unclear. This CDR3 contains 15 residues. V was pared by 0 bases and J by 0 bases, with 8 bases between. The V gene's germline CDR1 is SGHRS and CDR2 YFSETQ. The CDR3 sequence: CASSLDSLSTDTQYF. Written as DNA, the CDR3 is TGCGCCAGCAGCTTGGATTCCCTTAGCACAGATACGCAGTATTTT.

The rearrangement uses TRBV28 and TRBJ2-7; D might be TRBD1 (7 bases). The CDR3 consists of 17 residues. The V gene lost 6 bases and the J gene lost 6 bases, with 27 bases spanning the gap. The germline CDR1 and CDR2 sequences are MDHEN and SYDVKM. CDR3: CASRTSQGGTASPEQYF. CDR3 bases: TGTGCCAGCAGGACATCTCAAGGGGGGACAGCTTCCCCCGAGCAGTACTTC.

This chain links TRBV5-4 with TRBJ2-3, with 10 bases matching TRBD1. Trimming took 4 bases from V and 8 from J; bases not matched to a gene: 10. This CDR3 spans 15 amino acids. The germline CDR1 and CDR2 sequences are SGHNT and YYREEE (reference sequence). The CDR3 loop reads CASSPPGTGEVTQYF. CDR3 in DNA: TGTGCCAGCAGCCCGCCCGGGACAGGGGAAGTTACGCAGTATTTT.

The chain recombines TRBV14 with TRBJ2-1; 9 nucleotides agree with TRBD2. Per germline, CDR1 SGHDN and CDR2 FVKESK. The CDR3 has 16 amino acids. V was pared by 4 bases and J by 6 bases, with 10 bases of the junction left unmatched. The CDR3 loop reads CASSPRRASGANEQFF. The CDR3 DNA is TGTGCCAGCAGCCCACGGAGGGCTAGCGGGGCCAATGAGCAGTTCTTC.

The DNA of the CDR3 is TGCAGCGTTTGGACAGGGGAGCAGTACTTC. Translated: CSVWTGEQYF. The V call is TRBV29-1, the J call TRBJ2-7, with 8 bases lining up with TRBD1. Per the germline V gene, CDR1 is SQVTM and CDR2 is ANQGSEA. The CDR3 has 10 amino acids. After removal of 5 bases from V and 7 bases from J, the junction contained 1 base not matched to a gene.

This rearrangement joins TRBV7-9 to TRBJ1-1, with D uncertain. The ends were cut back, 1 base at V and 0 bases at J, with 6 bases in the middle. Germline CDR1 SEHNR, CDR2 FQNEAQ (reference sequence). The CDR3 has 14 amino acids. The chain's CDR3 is CASSLDGVNTEAFF. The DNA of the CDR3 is TGTGCCAGCAGCTTAGACGGGGTGAACACTGAAGCTTTCTTT.

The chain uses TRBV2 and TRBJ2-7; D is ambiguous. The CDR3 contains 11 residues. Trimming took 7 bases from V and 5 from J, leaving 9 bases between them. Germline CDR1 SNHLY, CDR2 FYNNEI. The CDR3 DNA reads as TGTGCCAGCACCTTACTCCACGAGCAGTACTTC. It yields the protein CASTLLHEQYF.

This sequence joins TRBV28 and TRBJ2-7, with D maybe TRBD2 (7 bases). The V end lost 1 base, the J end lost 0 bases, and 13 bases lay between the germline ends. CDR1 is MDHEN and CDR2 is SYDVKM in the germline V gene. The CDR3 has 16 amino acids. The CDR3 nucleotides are TGTGCCAGCAGTTTATATAGAGGGGGGGCCTCCTACGAGCAGTACTTC. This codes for CASSLYRGGASYEQYF.

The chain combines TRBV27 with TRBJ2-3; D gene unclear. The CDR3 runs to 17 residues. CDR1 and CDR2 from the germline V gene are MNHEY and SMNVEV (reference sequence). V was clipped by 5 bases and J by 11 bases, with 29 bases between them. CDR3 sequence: CASSPLPGRSFPTLQYF. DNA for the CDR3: TGTGCCAGCAGTCCGCTCCCAGGCCGCTCCTTCCCCACGTTGCAGTATTTT.

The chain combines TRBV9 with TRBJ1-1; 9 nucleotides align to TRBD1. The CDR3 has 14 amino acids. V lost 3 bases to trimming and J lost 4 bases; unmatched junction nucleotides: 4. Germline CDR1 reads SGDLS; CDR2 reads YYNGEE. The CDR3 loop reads CASSAGQGGTEAFF. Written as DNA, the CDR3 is TGTGCCAGCAGCGCGGGACAGGGTGGCACTGAAGCTTTCTTT.

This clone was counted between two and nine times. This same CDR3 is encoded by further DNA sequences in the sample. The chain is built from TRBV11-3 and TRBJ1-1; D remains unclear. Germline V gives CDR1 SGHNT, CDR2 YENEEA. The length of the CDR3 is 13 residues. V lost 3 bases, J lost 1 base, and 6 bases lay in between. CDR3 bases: TGTGCCAGCAGCTTGGCACGGAACACTGAAGCTTTCTTT. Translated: CASSLARNTEAFF. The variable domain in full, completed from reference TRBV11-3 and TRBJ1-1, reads EAGVVQSPRYKIIEKKQPVAFWCNPISGHNTLYWYLQNLGQGPELLIRYENEEAVDDSQLPKDRFSAERLKGVDSTLKIQPAELGDSAVYLCASSLARNTEAFFGQGTRLTVV.

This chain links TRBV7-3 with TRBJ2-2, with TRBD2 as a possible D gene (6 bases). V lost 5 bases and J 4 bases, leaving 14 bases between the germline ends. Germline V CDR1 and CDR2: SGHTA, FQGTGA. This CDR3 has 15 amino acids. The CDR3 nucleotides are TGTGCCAGCAGCGGACAAATCGGGAGCACCGGGGAGCTGTTTTTT. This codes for CASSGQIGSTGELFF.

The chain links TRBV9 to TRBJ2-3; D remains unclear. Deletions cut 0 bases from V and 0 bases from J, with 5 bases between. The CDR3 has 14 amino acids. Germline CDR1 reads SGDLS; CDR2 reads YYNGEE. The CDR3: CASSVALSTDTQYF. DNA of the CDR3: TGTGCCAGCAGCGTAGCTCTGAGCACAGATACGCAGTATTTT.

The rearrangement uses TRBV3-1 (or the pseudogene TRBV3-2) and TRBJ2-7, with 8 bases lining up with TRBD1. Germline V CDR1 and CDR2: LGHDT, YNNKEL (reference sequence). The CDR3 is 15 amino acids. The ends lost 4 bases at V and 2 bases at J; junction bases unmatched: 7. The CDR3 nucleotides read TGTGCCAGCAGCCTACCCGGGACAGGCCCCTACGAGCAGTACTTC. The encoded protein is CASSLPGTGPYEQYF.

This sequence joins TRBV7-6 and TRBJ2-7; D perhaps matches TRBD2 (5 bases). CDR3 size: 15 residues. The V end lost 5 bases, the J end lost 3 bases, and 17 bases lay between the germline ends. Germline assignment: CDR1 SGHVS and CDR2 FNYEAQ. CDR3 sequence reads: CASSPGPTEGYEQYF. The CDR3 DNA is TGTGCCAGCAGCCCCGGCCCCACTGAGGGCTACGAGCAGTACTTC.

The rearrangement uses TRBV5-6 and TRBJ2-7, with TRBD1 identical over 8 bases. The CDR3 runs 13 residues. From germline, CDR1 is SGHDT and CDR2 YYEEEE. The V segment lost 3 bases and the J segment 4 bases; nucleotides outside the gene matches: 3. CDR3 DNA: TGTGCCAGCAGCTACGGACAGGGTTACGAGCAGTACTTC. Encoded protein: CASSYGQGYEQYF. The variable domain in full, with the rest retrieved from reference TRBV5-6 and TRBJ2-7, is DAGVTQSPTHLIKTRGQQVTLRCSPKSGHDTVSWYQQALGQGPQFIFQYYEEEERQRGNFPDRFSGHQFPNYSSELNVNALLLGDSALYLCASSYGQGYEQYFGPGTRLTVT.

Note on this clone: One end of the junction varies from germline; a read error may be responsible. The CDR3 loop reads CASSHSTANYGYTF. CDR3 sequence (DNA): TGTGCCAGCAGTCACTCGACAGCTAACTATGGCTACACCTTC. The chain links TRBV6-5 to TRBJ1-2, with D perhaps matching TRBD1 (5 bases). The CDR3 spans 14 residues. Looked up from germline, CDR1 is MNHEY and CDR2 is SVGAGI.

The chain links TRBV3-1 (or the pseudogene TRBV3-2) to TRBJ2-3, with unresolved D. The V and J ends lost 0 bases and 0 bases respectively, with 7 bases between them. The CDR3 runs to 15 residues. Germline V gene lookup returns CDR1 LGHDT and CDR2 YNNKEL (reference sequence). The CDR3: CASSQDSQSTDTQYF. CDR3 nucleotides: TGTGCCAGCAGCCAAGACAGTCAAAGCACAGATACGCAGTATTTT.

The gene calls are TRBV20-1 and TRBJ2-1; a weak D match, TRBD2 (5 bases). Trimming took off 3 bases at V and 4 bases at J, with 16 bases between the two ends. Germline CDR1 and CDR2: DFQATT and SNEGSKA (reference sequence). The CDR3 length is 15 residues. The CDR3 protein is CSASPPGKTYNEQFF. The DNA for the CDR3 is TGCAGTGCTAGTCCCCCGGGAAAGACTTACAATGAGCAGTTCTTC.

The CDR3: CASSYGGRPTGELFF. The CDR3 DNA reads TGTGCCAGCAGTTATGGCGGGAGGCCCACCGGGGAGCTGTTTTTT. The rearrangement links TRBV6-5 to TRBJ2-2; 8 nucleotides agree with TRBD2. The CDR3 loop spans 15 amino acids. The V segment lost 3 bases and the J segment 4 bases; nucleotides outside the gene matches: 4. CDR1 MNHEY and CDR2 SVGAGI come from the germline V gene.

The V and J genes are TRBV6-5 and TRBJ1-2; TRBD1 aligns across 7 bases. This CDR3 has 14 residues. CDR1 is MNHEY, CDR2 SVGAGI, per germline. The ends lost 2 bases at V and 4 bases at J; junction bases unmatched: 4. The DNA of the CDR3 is TGTGCCAGCAGTTACAGGACAGGCGTCTATGGCTACACCTTC. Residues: CASSYRTGVYGYTF.

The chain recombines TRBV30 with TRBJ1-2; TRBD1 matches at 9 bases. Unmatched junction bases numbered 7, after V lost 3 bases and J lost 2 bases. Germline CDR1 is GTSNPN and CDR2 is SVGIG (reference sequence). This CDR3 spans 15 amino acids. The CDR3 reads CAWSGGQGNNYGYTF. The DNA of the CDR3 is TGTGCCTGGAGCGGGGGACAGGGAAACAACTATGGCTACACCTTC.

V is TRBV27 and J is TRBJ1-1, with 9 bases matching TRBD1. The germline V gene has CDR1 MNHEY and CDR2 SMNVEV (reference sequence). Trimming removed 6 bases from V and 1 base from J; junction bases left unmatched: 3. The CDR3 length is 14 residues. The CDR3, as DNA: TGTGCCAGCAGCCGACAGGGGGGGAACACTGAAGCTTTCTTT. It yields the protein CASSRQGGNTEAFF.

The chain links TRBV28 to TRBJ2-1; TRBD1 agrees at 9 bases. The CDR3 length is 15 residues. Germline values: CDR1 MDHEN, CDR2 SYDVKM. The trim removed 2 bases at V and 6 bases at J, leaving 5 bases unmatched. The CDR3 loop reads CASSLRGQGGNEQFF. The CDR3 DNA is TGTGCCAGCAGTTTAAGGGGACAGGGTGGCAATGAGCAGTTCTTC.